The source of this TCR beta chain is a study of blood T cell repertoires in COVID-19. The wider study: Sites across the United States, Italy and Spain contributed samples from acute and convalescent COVID-19.

The CDR3 has 16 residues. V was clipped by 1 base and J by 0 bases; unmatched bases: 3. Germline V gene lookup returns CDR1 LGHNA and CDR2 YSLEER. Profiling relied on immunoSEQ multiplex PCR, and the TCRdb table lists in-frame clones only, not all of them. The table records 70,000 to 95,000 clones, approximately 78% of them present only once. This TCR was recovered from a man aged 55 to 70 with COVID-19, enrolled during active disease. The sample comprised peripheral blood. The chain employs TRBV4-3 and TRBJ2-3; TRBD1 agrees at 8 bases. For the CDR3, the DNA is TGCGCCAGCAGCCAAGTCAGGGGGCGAAGCACAGATACGCAGTATTTT. Translation: CASSQVRGRSTDTQYF.